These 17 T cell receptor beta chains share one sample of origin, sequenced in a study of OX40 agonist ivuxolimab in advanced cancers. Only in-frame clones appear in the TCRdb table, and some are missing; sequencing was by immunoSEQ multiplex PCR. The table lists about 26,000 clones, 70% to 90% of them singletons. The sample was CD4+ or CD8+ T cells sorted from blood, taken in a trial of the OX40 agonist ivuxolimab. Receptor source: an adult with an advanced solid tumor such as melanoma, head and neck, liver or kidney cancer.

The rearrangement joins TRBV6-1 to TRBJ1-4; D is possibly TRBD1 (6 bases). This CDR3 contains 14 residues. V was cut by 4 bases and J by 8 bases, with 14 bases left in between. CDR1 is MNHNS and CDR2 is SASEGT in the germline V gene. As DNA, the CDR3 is TGTGCCAGCAGTGCGAGGGGGGACCAGGAAAAACTGTTTTTT. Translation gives CASSARGDQEKLFF.

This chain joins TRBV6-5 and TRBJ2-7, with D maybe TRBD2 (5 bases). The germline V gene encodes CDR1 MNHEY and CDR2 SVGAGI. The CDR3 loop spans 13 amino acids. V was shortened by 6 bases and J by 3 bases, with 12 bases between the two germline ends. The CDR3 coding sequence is TGTGCCAGCAGCCTAGGACGGGGCTACGAGCAGTACTTC. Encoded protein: CASSLGRGYEQYF.

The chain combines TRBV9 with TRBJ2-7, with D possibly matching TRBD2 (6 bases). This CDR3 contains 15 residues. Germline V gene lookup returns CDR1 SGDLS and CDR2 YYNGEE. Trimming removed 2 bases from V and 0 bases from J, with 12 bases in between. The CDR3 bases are TGTGCCAGCAGCGTGGACGGGGGAAACTCCTACGAGCAGTACTTC. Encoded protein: CASSVDGGNSYEQYF.

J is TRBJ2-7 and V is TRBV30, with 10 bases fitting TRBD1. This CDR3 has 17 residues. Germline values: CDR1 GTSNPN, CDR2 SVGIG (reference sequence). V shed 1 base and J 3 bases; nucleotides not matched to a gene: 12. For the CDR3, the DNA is TGTGCCTGGAGTGGACTCTCCGGGACAGGGGAAAGCTACGAGCAGTACTTC. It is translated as CAWSGLSGTGESYEQYF.

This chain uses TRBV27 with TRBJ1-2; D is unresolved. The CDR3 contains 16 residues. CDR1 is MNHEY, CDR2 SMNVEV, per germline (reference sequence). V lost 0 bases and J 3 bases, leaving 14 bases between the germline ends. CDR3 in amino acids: CASSLSLGSLDYGYTF. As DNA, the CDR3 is TGTGCCAGCAGTTTATCGCTGGGGTCTTTGGACTATGGCTACACCTTC.

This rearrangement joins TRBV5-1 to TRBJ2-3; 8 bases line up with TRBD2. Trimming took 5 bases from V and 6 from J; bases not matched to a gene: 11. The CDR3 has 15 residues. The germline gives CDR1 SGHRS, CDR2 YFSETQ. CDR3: CASRSVVAGHDTQYF. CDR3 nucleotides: TGCGCCAGCAGATCCGTGGTAGCGGGGCATGATACGCAGTATTTT.

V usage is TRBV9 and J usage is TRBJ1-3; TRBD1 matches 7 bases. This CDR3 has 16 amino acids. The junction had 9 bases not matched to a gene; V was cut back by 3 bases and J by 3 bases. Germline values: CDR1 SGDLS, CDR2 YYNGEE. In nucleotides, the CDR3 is TGTGCCAGCAGCGCCGGACTGACAGGGATTGGAAACACCATATATTTT. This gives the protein CASSAGLTGIGNTIYF.

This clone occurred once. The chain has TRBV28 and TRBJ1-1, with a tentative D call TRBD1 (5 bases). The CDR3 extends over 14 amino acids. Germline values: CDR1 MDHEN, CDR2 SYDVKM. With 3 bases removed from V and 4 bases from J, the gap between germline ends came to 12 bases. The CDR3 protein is CASSLRMGGTEAFF. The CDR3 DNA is TGTGCCAGCAGTTTGAGGATGGGGGGCACTGAAGCTTTCTTT.

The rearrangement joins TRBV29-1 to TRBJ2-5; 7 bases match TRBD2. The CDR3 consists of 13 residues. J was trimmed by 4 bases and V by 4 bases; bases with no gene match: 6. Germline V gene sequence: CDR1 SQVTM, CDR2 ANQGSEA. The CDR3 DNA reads TGCAGCGTTGTCGGCAGGGAGGGAGAGACCCAGTACTTC. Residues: CSVVGREGETQYF.

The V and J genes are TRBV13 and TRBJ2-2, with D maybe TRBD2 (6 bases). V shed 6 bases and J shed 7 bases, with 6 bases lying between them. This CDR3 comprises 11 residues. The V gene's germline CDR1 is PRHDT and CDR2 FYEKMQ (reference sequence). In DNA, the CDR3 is TGTGCCAGCAGGGAGGGCGGGGAGCTGTTTTTT. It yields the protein CASREGGELFF.

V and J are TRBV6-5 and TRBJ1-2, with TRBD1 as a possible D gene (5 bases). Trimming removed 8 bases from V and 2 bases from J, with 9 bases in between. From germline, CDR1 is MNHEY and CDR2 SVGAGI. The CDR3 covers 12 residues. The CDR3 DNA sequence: TGTGCCAGCCGGGGGGGGAACTATGGCTACACCTTC. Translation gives CASRGGNYGYTF.

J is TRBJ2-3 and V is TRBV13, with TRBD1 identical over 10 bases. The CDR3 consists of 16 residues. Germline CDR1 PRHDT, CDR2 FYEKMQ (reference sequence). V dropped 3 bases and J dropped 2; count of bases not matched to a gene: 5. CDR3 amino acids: CASSFGTGANTDTQYF. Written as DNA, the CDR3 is TGTGCCAGCAGCTTCGGGACAGGGGCGAACACAGATACGCAGTATTTT.

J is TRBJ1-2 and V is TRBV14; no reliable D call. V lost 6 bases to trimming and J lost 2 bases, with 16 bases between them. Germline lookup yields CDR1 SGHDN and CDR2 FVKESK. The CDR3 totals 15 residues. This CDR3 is CASSPFPGRNYGYTF. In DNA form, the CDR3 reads TGTGCCAGCAGTCCATTCCCCGGGAGGAACTATGGCTACACCTTC.

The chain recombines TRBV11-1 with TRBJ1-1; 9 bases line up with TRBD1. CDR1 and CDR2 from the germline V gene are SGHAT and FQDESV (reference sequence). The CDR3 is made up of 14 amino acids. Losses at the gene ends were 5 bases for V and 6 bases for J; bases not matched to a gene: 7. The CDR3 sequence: CASSGTGKGAEAFF. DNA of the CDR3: TGTGCCAGCAGCGGGACAGGGAAGGGAGCTGAAGCTTTCTTT. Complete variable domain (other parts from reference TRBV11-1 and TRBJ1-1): EAEVAQSPRYKITEKSQAVAFWCDPISGHATLYWYRQILGQGPELLVQFQDESVVDDSQLPKDRFSAERLKGVDSTLKIQPAELGDSAMYLCASSGTGKGAEAFFGQGTRLTVV.

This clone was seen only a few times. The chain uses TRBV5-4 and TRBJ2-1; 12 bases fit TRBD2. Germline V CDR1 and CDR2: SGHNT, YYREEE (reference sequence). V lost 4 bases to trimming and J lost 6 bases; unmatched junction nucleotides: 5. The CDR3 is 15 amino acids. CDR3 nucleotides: TGTGCCAGCAGCCCGACTAGCGGGGGCTTCAATGAGCAGTTCTTC. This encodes CASSPTSGGFNEQFF.

For the CDR3, the DNA is TGCGCCAGCAGTGTGGAGGGGGCAGACTATGGCTACACCTTC. It codes for CASSVEGADYGYTF. This chain uses TRBV10-2 with TRBJ1-2; 7 bases agree with TRBD1. This CDR3 spans 14 amino acids. The V and J ends lost 4 bases and 3 bases, in that order; junction bases with no gene match: 5. Germline V gene lookup returns CDR1 WSHSY and CDR2 SAAADI.

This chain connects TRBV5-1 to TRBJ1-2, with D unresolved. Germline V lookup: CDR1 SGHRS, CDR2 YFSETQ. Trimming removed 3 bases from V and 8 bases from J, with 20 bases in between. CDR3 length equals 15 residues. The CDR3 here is CASSSYNGPAEGYTF. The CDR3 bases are TGCGCCAGCAGCTCATATAATGGGCCTGCCGAGGGCTACACCTTC. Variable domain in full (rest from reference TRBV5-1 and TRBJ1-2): KAGVTQTPRYLIKTRGQQVTLSCSPISGHRSVSWYQQTPGQGLQFLFEYFSETQRNKGNFPGRFSGRQFSNSRSEMNVSTLELGDSALYLCASSSYNGPAEGYTFGSGTRLTVV.